The rows below give T cell receptor beta chains drawn from one sample of a study of blood T cell repertoires in COVID-19. The table came from immunoSEQ multiplex PCR; TCRdb's copy has only in-frame clones and leaves some out. This sample has approximately 67,000 clones; approximately 79% occur once, and the top ten carry 5% to 8%. The sequencing input was peripheral blood. Receptors originate from a man aged 55 to 70 with acute or convalescent COVID-19. CDR3s leave out the opening cysteine and the closing phenylalanine or tryptophan. Some rows have no size entry. The others give once, few or many, or a class for an expanded clone.

size: -
length: 13
V: TRBV18
J: TRBJ1-5
CDR3: ASSPGGTASLTQH

size: -
length: 14
V: TRBV3-1/TRBV3-2
J: TRBJ2-6
CDR3: ASSPPWASGANVLT

size: once
length: 13
V: TRBV5-1
J: TRBJ2-1
CDR3: ASSPRGPSYNEQF

size: -
length: 12
V: TRBV7-2
J: TRBJ2-3
CDR3: ASGTLGGADTQY

size: -
length: 10
V: TRBV30
J: TRBJ2-2
CDR3: AWSSSGGELF

size: -
length: 11
V: TRBV2
J: TRBJ2-2
CDR3: ASSPPSAGELF

size: -
length: 11
V: TRBV24-1
J: TRBJ1-5
CDR3: ATSGWGVQPQH

size: -
length: 11
V: TRBV6-5
J: TRBJ1-5
CDR3: ASRQGAGQPQH

size: -
length: 11
V: TRBV18
J: TRBJ2-7
CDR3: ASSPSASYEQY

size: -
length: 14
V: TRBV4-2
J: TRBJ1-4
CDR3: ASSQDIGATNEKLF

size: many
length: 11
V: TRBV30
J: TRBJ1-5
CDR3: AWSDRVNQPQH

size: -
length: 13
V: TRBV5-6
J: TRBJ1-4
CDR3: ASSARQATGGKLF

size: -
length: 14
V: TRBV7-2
J: TRBJ1-6
CDR3: ASSLTGSSYNSPLH

size: -
length: 14
V: TRBV6-6
J: TRBJ2-5
CDR3: ASSRPRGGLQETQY

size: -
length: 11
V: TRBV10-3
J: TRBJ1-4
CDR3: AIARTTGEKLF

size: -
length: 12
V: TRBV4-3
J: TRBJ1-1
CDR3: ASSQVHRAGEAF

size: -
length: 13
V: TRBV11-2
J: TRBJ2-5
CDR3: ASSPGQGWQETQY

size: -
length: 13
V: TRBV6-5
J: TRBJ1-1
CDR3: ASSYFGEANTEAF

size: -
length: 11
V: TRBV10-1
J: TRBJ2-7
CDR3: ASNGQGCYEQY

size: -
length: 16
V: TRBV2
J: TRBJ1-3
CDR3: ASREGITGSRSGNTIY

size: -
length: 11
V: TRBV13
J: TRBJ2-2
CDR3: ASSRGLTGELF

size: once
length: 11
V: TRBV12-3/TRBV12-4
J: TRBJ1-2
CDR3: ASSPRQGHGYT

size: -
length: 10
V: TRBV19
J: TRBJ2-1
CDR3: ASSPGLAEQF

size: once
length: 13
V: TRBV19
J: TRBJ1-5
CDR3: ASSSPGSGNQPQH

size: -
length: 11
V: TRBV29-1
J: TRBJ1-1
CDR3: SVEGYRDTEAF

size: -
length: 12
V: TRBV19
J: TRBJ2-4
CDR3: ASRTGGSKNIQY

size: -
length: 15
V: TRBV25-1
J: TRBJ1-2
CDR3: ASSGLDVDRADYGYT

size: -
length: 14
V: TRBV18
J: TRBJ1-1
CDR3: ASSYRDRLMNTEAF

size: -
length: 12
V: TRBV7-2
J: TRBJ2-3
CDR3: ASSLFVGTDTQY

size: -
length: 15
V: TRBV6-1
J: TRBJ1-6
CDR3: ASSEAGGQGSYSPLH

size: -
length: 11
V: TRBV19
J: TRBJ1-2
CDR3: ASSPGQIYGYT

size: -
length: 13
V: TRBV4-3
J: TRBJ1-5
CDR3: ASSQDWGDNQPQH

size: -
length: 13
V: TRBV7-2
J: TRBJ2-7
CDR3: ASSLDTGASYEQY

size: -
length: 17
V: TRBV4-1
J: TRBJ1-1
CDR3: ASSQAGGDMVPLNTEAF

size: -
length: 9
V: TRBV12-3/TRBV12-4
J: TRBJ2-1
CDR3: ASSPTGKQF

size: -
length: 9
V: TRBV10-3
J: TRBJ1-1
CDR3: AIRRGLEAF

size: few
length: 13
V: TRBV10-3
J: TRBJ2-3
CDR3: AISESTSATDTQY

size: -
length: 14
V: TRBV5-6
J: TRBJ2-3
CDR3: ASSRNEGAGGLTQY

size: -
length: 10
V: TRBV6-1
J: TRBJ2-1
CDR3: ASSDLYNEQF

size: once
length: 13
V: TRBV9
J: TRBJ1-1
CDR3: ASSVIDRGGTEAF

size: -
length: 12
V: TRBV6-5
J: TRBJ2-2
CDR3: ASSRGSSTGELF